The present T cell receptor (beta chain) was sequenced within a study of beta chain features in type 1 diabetes. The authors reverse transcribed all of the isolated RNA, so sequencing captured expressed TCRB transcripts. The repertoire was sequenced with immunoSEQ multiplex PCR; TCRdb's copy has only in-frame clones and lacks some. The sample includes roughly 500,000 clones, around 10% of them seen just once. In its sample, this clone was seen a few times. The length of the CDR3 is 14 residues. The germline V gene encodes CDR1 MNHNY and CDR2 SVGAGI (reference sequence). V was clipped by 3 bases and J by 6 bases, with 15 bases between them.

The chain employs TRBV6-6 and TRBJ2-7, with D tentatively TRBD2 (5 bases). Source material: naive CD4+ T cells from blood. This clonotype was sampled from a woman aged 18-29 years in good health. The CDR3 protein is CASSYYRTSSEQYV. In DNA, the CDR3 is TGTGCCAGCAGTTATTACCGGACTTCCAGCGAGCAGTACGTC.